This T cell receptor beta chain was sequenced in a study of T-cell memory formation after mild COVID-19. TCRdb itself ran the 5' RACE reads through MiXCR, one entry per CDR3 protein. The table includes some 260,000 distinct CDR3 sequences, about a sixth detected once. Germline assignment: CDR1 SGHVS and CDR2 FQNEAQ. The CDR3 consists of 17 residues. V was shortened by 4 bases and J by 2 bases, with 18 bases between the two germline ends. Sequenced material: PBMCs or a T cell subset sorted from them (not recorded which). The TCR comes from a man in his late teens or twenties who had mild COVID-19 (a few samples of this study predate the infection). Cell type and time point are not known. The V call is TRBV7-8, the J call TRBJ1-5, with D perhaps TRBD1 (5 bases). This CDR3 reads CASSSSRVVGGNQPQHF. The DNA of the CDR3 is TGTGCCAGCAGCTCGTCCAGGGTTGTTGGGGGCAATCAGCCCCAGCATTTT.